The rows below give T cell receptor beta chains drawn from one sample of a study of blood T cell repertoires in COVID-19. Profiling relied on immunoSEQ multiplex PCR, and the TCRdb table lists in-frame clones only, not all of them. In the table there are 200,000 to 300,000 clones, approximately 90% of which are singletons. The material sequenced was peripheral blood. The receptors come from a woman aged 40-49 years with acute or convalescent COVID-19. CDR3s include the opening cysteine and the closing phenylalanine or tryptophan. The D gene is left open where the match is weak. Some rows mark clone size as missing; the rest say once, few, many or name a class of expanded clone.

v_call: TRBV7-2
cdr3_length: 12
j_call: TRBJ1-2
d_call: NA
clone_size: NA
cdr3_nt: TGTGCCAGCACCACGACAAGATATGGCTACACCTTC
cdr3_aa: CASTTTRYGYTF

v_call: TRBV3-1/TRBV3-2
cdr3_length: 16
j_call: TRBJ1-2
d_call: NA
clone_size: NA
cdr3_nt: TGTGCCAGCAGCCGCGGGGGTGGGGGCGCGAACTATGGCTACACCTTC
cdr3_aa: CASSRGGGGANYGYTF

v_call: TRBV6-6
cdr3_length: 16
j_call: TRBJ1-4
d_call: TRBD1
clone_size: NA
cdr3_nt: TGTGCCAGCAGCGGACCAGGGACAGGGGGCCCTGAAAAACTGTTTTTT
cdr3_aa: CASSGPGTGGPEKLFF

v_call: TRBV6-2/TRBV6-3
cdr3_length: 16
j_call: TRBJ2-3
d_call: NA
clone_size: NA
cdr3_nt: TGTGCCAGCAGTTATGGTGGAGTAGAGAGGACAGATACGCAGTATTTT
cdr3_aa: CASSYGGVERTDTQYF

v_call: TRBV3-1/TRBV3-2
cdr3_length: 14
j_call: TRBJ1-4
d_call: NA
clone_size: NA
cdr3_nt: TGTGCCAGCAGCTTAGGACACCGGCAGGAAAAACTGTTTTTT
cdr3_aa: CASSLGHRQEKLFF

v_call: TRBV27
cdr3_length: 16
j_call: TRBJ2-5
d_call: TRBD2
clone_size: NA
cdr3_nt: TGTGCCAGCAGTCCCCATATAGCGGGGGTGCAAGAGACCCAGTACTTC
cdr3_aa: CASSPHIAGVQETQYF

v_call: TRBV3-1/TRBV3-2
cdr3_length: 15
j_call: TRBJ1-3
d_call: TRBD1
clone_size: NA
cdr3_nt: TGTGCCAGCAGCCGCCTGACAGGGACTGGAAACACCATATATTTT
cdr3_aa: CASSRLTGTGNTIYF

v_call: TRBV6-6
cdr3_length: 13
j_call: TRBJ2-1
d_call: TRBD2
clone_size: once
cdr3_nt: TGTGCCAGCAGCCGACTAGCGGGAGATGAGCAGTTCTTC
cdr3_aa: CASSRLAGDEQFF

v_call: TRBV10-3
cdr3_length: 13
j_call: TRBJ1-5
d_call: TRBD1
clone_size: NA
cdr3_nt: TGTGCCATCAGCCGCCAGGGGGGTCAGCCCCAGCATTTT
cdr3_aa: CAISRQGGQPQHF

v_call: TRBV6-1
cdr3_length: 16
j_call: TRBJ1-2
d_call: TRBD1
clone_size: NA
cdr3_nt: TGTGCCAGCAGTGGGCCCCCGGGACAGCCTAACTATGGCTACACCTTC
cdr3_aa: CASSGPPGQPNYGYTF

v_call: TRBV27
cdr3_length: 16
j_call: TRBJ2-6
d_call: NA
clone_size: NA
cdr3_nt: TGTGCCAGCAGTCCCCGGTCCAACTCTGGGGCCAACGTCCTGACTTTC
cdr3_aa: CASSPRSNSGANVLTF

v_call: TRBV27
cdr3_length: 15
j_call: TRBJ1-1
d_call: NA
clone_size: NA
cdr3_nt: TGTGCCAGTAACTCTCCCGGGCGCGGGGACACTGAAGCTTTCTTT
cdr3_aa: CASNSPGRGDTEAFF

v_call: TRBV7-9
cdr3_length: 15
j_call: TRBJ2-1
d_call: TRBD2
clone_size: NA
cdr3_nt: TGTGCCAGCAGCTTGGGGACTAGCGCAAACAATGAGCAGTTCTTC
cdr3_aa: CASSLGTSANNEQFF

v_call: TRBV27
cdr3_length: 17
j_call: TRBJ1-3
d_call: TRBD1
clone_size: NA
cdr3_nt: TGTGCCAGCAGTTTCCCCGGGACAGGGGATTCTGGAAACACCATATATTTT
cdr3_aa: CASSFPGTGDSGNTIYF

v_call: TRBV5-1
cdr3_length: 15
j_call: TRBJ1-5
d_call: NA
clone_size: once
cdr3_nt: TGCGCCAGCAGAACGGACAGCAGTGGCAATCAGCCCCAGCATTTT
cdr3_aa: CASRTDSSGNQPQHF

v_call: TRBV15
cdr3_length: 17
j_call: TRBJ2-3
d_call: NA
clone_size: NA
cdr3_nt: TGTGCCACCAGCAGAGATTCAATAGCGGCGAACACAGATACGCAGTATTTT
cdr3_aa: CATSRDSIAANTDTQYF

v_call: TRBV2
cdr3_length: 13
j_call: TRBJ2-5
d_call: NA
clone_size: NA
cdr3_nt: TGTGCCAGCACCCGCGGTCACCAAGAGACCCAGTACTTC
cdr3_aa: CASTRGHQETQYF

v_call: TRBV2
cdr3_length: 17
j_call: TRBJ2-1
d_call: NA
clone_size: NA
cdr3_nt: TGTGCCAGCAGTGAATGGGGCAGTGGAGGGTTCGGGTATGAGCAGTTCTTC
cdr3_aa: CASSEWGSGGFGYEQFF

v_call: TRBV19
cdr3_length: 17
j_call: TRBJ1-1
d_call: TRBD1
clone_size: NA
cdr3_nt: TGTGCCAGTAGTGACCCCGGGACAGCCCTCCGAAACACTGAAGCTTTCTTT
cdr3_aa: CASSDPGTALRNTEAFF

v_call: TRBV2
cdr3_length: 14
j_call: TRBJ2-5
d_call: NA
clone_size: NA
cdr3_nt: TGTGCCAGCAGTTCCGACCGTCGAGGAGAGACCCAGTACTTC
cdr3_aa: CASSSDRRGETQYF

v_call: TRBV10-3
cdr3_length: 15
j_call: TRBJ2-1
d_call: NA
clone_size: NA
cdr3_nt: TGTGCCATCAGTAAGGCGGGGGCCCTGTACAATGAGCAGTTCTTC
cdr3_aa: CAISKAGALYNEQFF

v_call: TRBV19
cdr3_length: 16
j_call: TRBJ1-2
d_call: NA
clone_size: few
cdr3_nt: TGTGCCAGTAGTAAGAGTCGGGGAATGGTGGACTATGGCTACACCTTC
cdr3_aa: CASSKSRGMVDYGYTF

v_call: TRBV7-2
cdr3_length: 15
j_call: TRBJ1-2
d_call: TRBD1
clone_size: NA
cdr3_nt: TGTGCCAGCAGCCCGGGACAGGTTCTAGACTACGGCTACACCTTC
cdr3_aa: CASSPGQVLDYGYTF

v_call: TRBV19
cdr3_length: 15
j_call: TRBJ1-4
d_call: NA
clone_size: NA
cdr3_nt: TGTGCCAGTAGTATAGAGAGAGGGTATGAAGAAAAACTGTTTTTT
cdr3_aa: CASSIERGYEEKLFF

v_call: TRBV27
cdr3_length: 16
j_call: TRBJ2-1
d_call: TRBD2
clone_size: once
cdr3_nt: TGTGCCAGCAGGCCAACCCCGGGACTAGTTTACAATGAGCAGTTCTTC
cdr3_aa: CASRPTPGLVYNEQFF

v_call: TRBV2
cdr3_length: 13
j_call: TRBJ1-2
d_call: TRBD1
clone_size: NA
cdr3_nt: TGTGCCAGCATCCTACTCGGACAGGTTGGCTACACCTTC
cdr3_aa: CASILLGQVGYTF

v_call: TRBV2
cdr3_length: 14
j_call: TRBJ2-1
d_call: NA
clone_size: NA
cdr3_nt: TGTGCCAGCAGTGAGAGAACTGCTAAGCGTGAGCAGTTCTTC
cdr3_aa: CASSERTAKREQFF

v_call: TRBV3-1/TRBV3-2
cdr3_length: 14
j_call: TRBJ1-6
d_call: NA
clone_size: once
cdr3_nt: TGTGCCAGCAGCCAGGCTTCCTATAATTCACCCCTCCACTTT
cdr3_aa: CASSQASYNSPLHF

v_call: TRBV7-9
cdr3_length: 14
j_call: TRBJ1-2
d_call: TRBD1
clone_size: NA
cdr3_nt: TGTGCCAGCAATTCAGGGGGGAGGAACTATGGCTACACCTTC
cdr3_aa: CASNSGGRNYGYTF

v_call: TRBV19
cdr3_length: 14
j_call: TRBJ2-1
d_call: TRBD2
clone_size: once
cdr3_nt: TGTGCCAGTAGTATTAGCGGGCGGGGTCATGAGCAGTTCTTC
cdr3_aa: CASSISGRGHEQFF

v_call: TRBV6-5
cdr3_length: 14
j_call: TRBJ2-1
d_call: TRBD2
clone_size: NA
cdr3_nt: TGTGCCAGCAGTACTAGCGGGGGATACAATGAGCAGTTCTTC
cdr3_aa: CASSTSGGYNEQFF

v_call: TRBV19
cdr3_length: 17
j_call: TRBJ1-5
d_call: NA
clone_size: NA
cdr3_nt: TGTGCCAGTAGTATACTTCCCCGGGGTGTGAGCAATCAGCCCCAGCATTTT
cdr3_aa: CASSILPRGVSNQPQHF

v_call: TRBV4-1
cdr3_length: 17
j_call: TRBJ2-1
d_call: NA
clone_size: NA
cdr3_nt: TGCGCCAGCAGCGATGCGGGGGCTGCTACTGAATACAATGGGCAGTTCTTC
cdr3_aa: CASSDAGAATEYNGQFF

v_call: TRBV7-4
cdr3_length: 16
j_call: TRBJ1-3
d_call: NA
clone_size: many
cdr3_nt: NA
cdr3_aa: CASSSSTVSSGNTIYF

v_call: TRBV30
cdr3_length: 15
j_call: TRBJ2-2
d_call: TRBD1
clone_size: NA
cdr3_nt: TGTGCCCCGCCTGGACAGGGGGGGAACACCGGGGAGCTGTTTTTT
cdr3_aa: CAPPGQGGNTGELFF

v_call: TRBV10-3
cdr3_length: 12
j_call: TRBJ1-2
d_call: NA
clone_size: NA
cdr3_nt: TGTGCCATCAGCACAGATAACTATGGCTACACCTTC
cdr3_aa: CAISTDNYGYTF